This T cell receptor beta chain is from a study of blood T cell repertoires in COVID-19. Turning to the study itself: The analysed material was cDNA or gDNA that came from T cells, B-cell-depleted T cells, or PBMCs.

The age range of participants was 18 to 89 years, with residence in about two dozen US areas. Repertoires were generated with immunoSEQ multiplex PCR, while TCRdb's copy carries only in-frame clones and drops some. This table has roughly 330,000 clones, roughly 86% appearing once. The TCR sequence derives from a woman aged 25 to 45 who had recovered from COVID-19. Sequenced input: PBMCs or T cells enriched from blood (not recorded which).

The chain's CDR3 is CASSQDGQSYNEQFF. CDR3 sequence (DNA): TGTGCCAGCAGCCAGGACGGACAGTCCTACAATGAGCAGTTCTTC. The chain employs TRBV27 and TRBJ2-1; D may be TRBD1 (6 bases). This CDR3 spans 15 amino acids. Trimming stripped 6 bases from V and 1 base from J, with 13 bases between. Germline V lookup: CDR1 MNHEY, CDR2 SMNVEV (reference sequence).